Listed here is a single T cell receptor (beta chain). Some clones are missing from TCRdb's copy, which holds only in-frame ones; the method was immunoSEQ multiplex PCR. Of a few hundred thousand clones in the sample, approximately 88% are singletons; the top ten hold about 6%. This specimen comes from a study of blood T cell repertoires in COVID-19. Study background: Specimens from acute and convalescent COVID-19 originated in the United States, Italy and Spain.

CDR1 and CDR2 from the germline V gene are SGHVS and FQNEAQ. CDR3 length: 14 amino acids. Trimming pared 10 bases from V and 3 bases from J, leaving 16 bases between. This TCR was recovered from a man aged 18 to 29 who had recovered from COVID-19. V gene TRBV7-8 combines with J gene TRBJ1-5; no firm D call. Input material: peripheral blood. CDR3 region: CATGLGETNQPQHF. CDR3 sequence (DNA): TGTGCCACCGGTCTCGGGGAAACCAATCAGCCCCAGCATTTT.